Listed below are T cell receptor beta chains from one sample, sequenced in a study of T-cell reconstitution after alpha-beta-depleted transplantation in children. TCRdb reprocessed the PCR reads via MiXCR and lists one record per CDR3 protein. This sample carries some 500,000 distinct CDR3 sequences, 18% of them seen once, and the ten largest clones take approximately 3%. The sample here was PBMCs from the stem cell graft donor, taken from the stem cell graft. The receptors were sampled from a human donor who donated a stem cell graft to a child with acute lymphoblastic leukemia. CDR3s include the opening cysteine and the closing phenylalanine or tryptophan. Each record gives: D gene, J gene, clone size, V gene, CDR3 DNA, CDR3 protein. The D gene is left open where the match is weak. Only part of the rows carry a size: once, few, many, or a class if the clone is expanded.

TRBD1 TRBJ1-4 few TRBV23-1 TGCGCCAGCAGAGGGGACAGGGGCGAAACGTATGAAAAACTGTTTTTT CASRGDRGETYEKLFF
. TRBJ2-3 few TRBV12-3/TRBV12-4 TGTGCCAGCAGTTTCAGGACTGCCTCCACAGATACGCAGTATTTT CASSFRTASTDTQYF
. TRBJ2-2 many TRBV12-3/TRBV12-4 TGTGCCAGCAGTTTTTCTCCCGGGGAGCTGTTTTTT CASSFSPGELFF
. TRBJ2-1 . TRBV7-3 TGTGCCAGCAGCTTAGTGGGGGCCTCCTACAATGAGCAGTTCTTC CASSLVGASYNEQFF
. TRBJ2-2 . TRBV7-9 TGTGCCAGCACCTCCCCGACCGGGGAGCTGTTTTTT CASTSPTGELFF
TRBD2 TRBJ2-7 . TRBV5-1 TGCGCCAGCAGCCCCCAACTAGCGGGAGTCGACGAGCAGTACTTC CASSPQLAGVDEQYF
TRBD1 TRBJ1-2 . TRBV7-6 TGTGCCAGCAGCTTAGAGGAGGGGGCGCTGGGTGGCTACACCTTC CASSLEEGALGGYTF
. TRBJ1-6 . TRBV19 TGTGCCAGTAACCCGGGTCGTAATTCACCCCTCCACTTT CASNPGRNSPLHF
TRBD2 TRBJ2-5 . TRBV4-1 TGCGCCAGCAGCCCGGTAGCGGGGCCACAAGAGACCCAGTACTTC CASSPVAGPQETQYF
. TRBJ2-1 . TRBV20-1 TGCAGTGCTCCTACCCGGTTAGCCCGGGATGAGCAGTTCTTC CSAPTRLARDEQFF
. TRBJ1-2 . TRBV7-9 TGTGCCAGCAGCATCTCAGGGGCTGCTTACCACTATGGCTACACCTTC CASSISGAAYHYGYTF
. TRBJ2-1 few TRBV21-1 TGTGCCAGCAGCTGGGTCGGGCAGTTCTTC CASSWVGQFF
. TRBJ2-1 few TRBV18 TGTGCCAGCTCACCACCCAGCAATGAGCAGTTCTTC CASSPPSNEQFF
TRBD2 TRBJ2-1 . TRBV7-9 TGTGCCAGCAGCACCACCGGGACTAGCGTCCTACGTGAGCAGTTCTTC CASSTTGTSVLREQFF
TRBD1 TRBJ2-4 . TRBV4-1 TGCGCCAGCAGCCAAGGACCGCGGACAGGGGGCGCACACATTCAGTACTTC CASSQGPRTGGAHIQYF
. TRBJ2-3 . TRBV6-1 TGTGCCAGCACTAAGCCTCCAGATACGCAGTATTTT CASTKPPDTQYF
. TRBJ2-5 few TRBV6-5 TGTGCCAGCAGTACTAACAGGGCCGGAGAGACCCAGTACTTC CASSTNRAGETQYF
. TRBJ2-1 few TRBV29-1 TGCAGCGGGGAGGCCTACAATGAGCAGTTCTTC CSGEAYNEQFF
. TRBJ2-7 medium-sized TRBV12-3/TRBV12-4 TGTGCCAGCAGGCGGATTAGCCGCTCCGAGCAGTACTTC CASRRISRSEQYF
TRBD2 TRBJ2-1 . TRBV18 TGTGCCAGCTCCTCCCCGTGGACTAGCGGGAGGCTTTCCTACAATGAGCAGTTCTTC CASSSPWTSGRLSYNEQFF
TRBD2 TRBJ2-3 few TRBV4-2 TGTGCCAGCAGCCCCCCAAAACTAGCGGGAGCGGCAGATACGCAGTATTTT CASSPPKLAGAADTQYF
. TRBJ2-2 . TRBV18 TGTGCCAGCTCAACCCAACAGGACACCGGGGAGCTGTTTTTT CASSTQQDTGELFF
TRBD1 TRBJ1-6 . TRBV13 TGTGCCAGCAGCTCCGGGACAGGGCCCTATAATTCACCCCTCCACTTT CASSSGTGPYNSPLHF
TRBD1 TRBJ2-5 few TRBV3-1 TGTGCCAGCAGCCTTTTACAGGGGTTGGAGACCCAGTACTTC CASSLLQGLETQYF
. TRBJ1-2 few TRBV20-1 TGCAGTCCGATTGGGGAAACGCGTGGCTACACCTTC CSPIGETRGYTF
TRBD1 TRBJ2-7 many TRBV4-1 TGTGCCAGCAGCCAAGGGCAGGGGGCTTACGAGCAGTACTTC CASSQGQGAYEQYF
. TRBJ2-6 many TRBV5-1 TGCGCCAGCAGCCCCGGTATGGGGGGTGCCGACGTCCTGACTTTC CASSPGMGGADVLTF
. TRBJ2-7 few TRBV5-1 TGCGCCAGCACCCTAAGACCCTCCTACGAGCAGTACTTC CASTLRPSYEQYF
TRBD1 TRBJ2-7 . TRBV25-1 TGTGCCAGCAGTCCGGCCGGGACAGGGAGCTCGGTACGAATCTCCTACGAGCAGTACTTC CASSPAGTGSSVRISYEQYF
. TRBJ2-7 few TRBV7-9 TGTGCCAGCTCTCCCAAACCCTTCAGGGGCGCCGGGAACGAGCAGTACTTC CASSPKPFRGAGNEQYF
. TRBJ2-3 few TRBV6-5 TGTGCCAGCAGTTCCCAGGGGGATACGCAGTATTTT CASSSQGDTQYF
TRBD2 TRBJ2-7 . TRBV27 TGTGCCAGCAGTTTCGCGGGAGGGGCCTACGAGCAGTACTTC CASSFAGGAYEQYF
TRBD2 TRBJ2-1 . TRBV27 TGTGCCAGCAGTCCAAGAGCGGGATCATGGATCAATGAGCAGTTCTTC CASSPRAGSWINEQFF
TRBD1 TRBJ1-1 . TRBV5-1 TGCGCCAGCAGCCACGGACAGGCCCTGAACACTGAAGCTTTCTTT CASSHGQALNTEAFF
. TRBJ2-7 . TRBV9 TGTGCCAGCAGCGGACAGATCGGCTACGAGCAGTACTTC CASSGQIGYEQYF
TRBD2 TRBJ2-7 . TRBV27 TGTGCCAGCAGTAGCTCGGGACTAGTGATCTACGAGCAGTACTTC CASSSSGLVIYEQYF
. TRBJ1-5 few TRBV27 TGTGCCAGCACCGTATCTTTCGGGAGGCCCCAGCATTTT CASTVSFGRPQHF
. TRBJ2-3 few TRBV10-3 TGTGCCATCAGTGCCCTGGGGGAAAGCACAGATACGCAGTATTTT CAISALGESTDTQYF
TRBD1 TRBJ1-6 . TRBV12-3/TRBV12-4 TGTGCCAGCAGATGGGACAGCAATTCACCCCTCCACTTT CASRWDSNSPLHF
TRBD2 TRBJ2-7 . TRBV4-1 TGCGCCAGCAGCCAAAGGACTAGCGGGAGTCCCTACGAGCAGTACTTC CASSQRTSGSPYEQYF
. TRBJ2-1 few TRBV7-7 TGTGCCAGCAGCCGGATCCTCGGAGATGAGCAGTTCTTC CASSRILGDEQFF
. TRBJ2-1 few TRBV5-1 TGCGCCAGCAGCTTGGCGGCTAGCAGGTACAATGAGCAGTTCTTC CASSLAASRYNEQFF
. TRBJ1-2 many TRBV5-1 TGCGCCAGCAGCACTGGAGACTATGGCTACACCTTC CASSTGDYGYTF
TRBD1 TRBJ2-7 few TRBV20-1 TGCAGTGTTTCGGGACAGAGATACGAGCAGTACTTC CSVSGQRYEQYF
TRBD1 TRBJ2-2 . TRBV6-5 TGTGCCAGCAGTTACTCTCAGACAGGGTATTTCTCCGGGGAGCTGTTTTTT CASSYSQTGYFSGELFF
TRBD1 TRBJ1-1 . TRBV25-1 TGTGCCAGCAGTGAATATATTCAGGGACAGGGGGGGAACACTGAAGCTTTCTTT CASSEYIQGQGGNTEAFF